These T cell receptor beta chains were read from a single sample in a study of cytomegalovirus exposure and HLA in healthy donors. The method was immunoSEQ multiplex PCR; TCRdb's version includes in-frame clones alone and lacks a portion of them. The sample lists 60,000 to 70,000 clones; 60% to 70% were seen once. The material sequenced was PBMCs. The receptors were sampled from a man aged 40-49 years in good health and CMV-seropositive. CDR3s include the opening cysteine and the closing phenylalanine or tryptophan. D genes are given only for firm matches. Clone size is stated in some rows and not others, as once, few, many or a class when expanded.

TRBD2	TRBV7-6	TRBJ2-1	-	CASSLWASGNEQFF	TGTGCCAGCAGCTTATGGGCTAGCGGCAATGAGCAGTTCTTC
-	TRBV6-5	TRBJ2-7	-	CASSYSGSLDYEQYF	TGTGCCAGCAGTTACTCAGGGAGTCTTGACTACGAGCAGTACTTC
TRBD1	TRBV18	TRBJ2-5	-	CASRKGQGGETQYF	TGTGCCAGCCGGAAGGGACAGGGGGGTGAGACCCAGTACTTC
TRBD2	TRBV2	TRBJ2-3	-	CASGYRGGSDTQYF	TGTGCCAGCGGATATCGCGGGGGTTCAGATACGCAGTATTTT
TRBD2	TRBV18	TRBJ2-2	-	CASSPVLVSGDANTGELFF	TGTGCCAGCTCACCGGTTTTAGTTAGCGGGGACGCGAACACCGGGGAGCTGTTTTTT
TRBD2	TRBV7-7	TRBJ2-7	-	CASSPGLAGPLSYEQYF	TGTGCTAGCAGCCCTGGACTAGCGGGACCCCTCTCCTACGAGCAGTACTTC
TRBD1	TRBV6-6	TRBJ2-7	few	CASKPGQGLNEQYF	TGTGCCAGCAAGCCGGGACAGGGTTTGAACGAGCAGTACTTC
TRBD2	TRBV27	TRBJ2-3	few	CASRERGSTDTQYF	TGTGCCAGCAGGGAGCGGGGAAGCACAGATACGCAGTATTTT
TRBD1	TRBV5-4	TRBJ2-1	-	CASRPWTGYEQFF	TGTGCCAGCAGACCCTGGACAGGGTATGAGCAGTTCTTC
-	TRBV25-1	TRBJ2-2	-	CASSARGDNTGELFF	TGTGCCAGCAGCGCCAGGGGGGATAACACCGGGGAGCTGTTTTTT
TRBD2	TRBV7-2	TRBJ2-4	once	CASSSGLAPAKNIQYF	TGTGCCAGCAGCTCGGGACTAGCGCCAGCCAAAAACATTCAGTACTTC
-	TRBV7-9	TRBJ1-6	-	CASDLQGSNSPLHF	TGTGCCAGCGACCTACAGGGATCTAATTCACCCCTCCACTTT
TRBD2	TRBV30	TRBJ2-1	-	CAWSVRRGDVGQFF	TGTGCCTGGAGTGTAAGGCGGGGGGACGTAGGGCAGTTCTTC
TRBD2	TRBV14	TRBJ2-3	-	CASSQGVAGGLDTQYF	TGTGCCAGCAGCCAAGGAGTAGCGGGGGGGCTGGATACGCAGTATTTT
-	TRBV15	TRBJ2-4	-	CATSNLTGMAKNIQYF	TGTGCCACCAGCAATCTAACAGGGATGGCCAAAAACATTCAGTACTTC
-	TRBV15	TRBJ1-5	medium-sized	CATSSGVGQPQHF	TGTGCCACCAGCTCAGGGGTCGGGCAGCCCCAGCATTTT
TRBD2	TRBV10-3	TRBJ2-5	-	CAISSGLAGEGETQYF	TGTGCCATCAGTTCGGGACTAGCGGGTGAGGGAGAGACCCAGTACTTC
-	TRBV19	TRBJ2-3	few	CASSIADSRDTQYF	TGTGCCAGTAGTATAGCGGACAGCAGGGATACGCAGTATTTT
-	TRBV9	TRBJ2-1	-	CASSVALSGRFQGGSNEQFF	TGTGCCAGCAGCGTAGCTCTATCAGGACGGTTCCAAGGGGGTAGCAATGAGCAGTTCTTC
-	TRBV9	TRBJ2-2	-	CASSNRPGSGGELFF	TGTGCCAGCAGCAATAGACCAGGCTCCGGCGGGGAGCTGTTTTTT
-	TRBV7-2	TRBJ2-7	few	CASSPPGVPYEQYF	TGTGCCAGCAGCCCACCCGGGGTTCCTTACGAGCAGTACTTC
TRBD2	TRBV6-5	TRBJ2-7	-	CASSWVAGGHYEQYF	TGTGCCAGCAGTTGGGTGGCGGGAGGACACTACGAGCAGTACTTC
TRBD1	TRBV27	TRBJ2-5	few	CASSSDRGPQETQYF	TGTGCCAGCAGTTCAGACAGGGGACCACAAGAGACCCAGTACTTC
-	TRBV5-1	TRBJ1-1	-	CASSWTANTEAFF	TGCGCCAGCAGCTGGACAGCGAACACTGAAGCTTTCTTT
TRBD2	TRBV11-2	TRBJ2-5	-	CASSLGREETQYF	TGTGCCAGCAGCCTGGGGAGGGAGGAGACCCAGTACTTC
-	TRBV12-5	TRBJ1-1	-	CATLRQANTEAFF	TGTGCTACCTTAAGACAGGCGAACACTGAAGCTTTCTTT